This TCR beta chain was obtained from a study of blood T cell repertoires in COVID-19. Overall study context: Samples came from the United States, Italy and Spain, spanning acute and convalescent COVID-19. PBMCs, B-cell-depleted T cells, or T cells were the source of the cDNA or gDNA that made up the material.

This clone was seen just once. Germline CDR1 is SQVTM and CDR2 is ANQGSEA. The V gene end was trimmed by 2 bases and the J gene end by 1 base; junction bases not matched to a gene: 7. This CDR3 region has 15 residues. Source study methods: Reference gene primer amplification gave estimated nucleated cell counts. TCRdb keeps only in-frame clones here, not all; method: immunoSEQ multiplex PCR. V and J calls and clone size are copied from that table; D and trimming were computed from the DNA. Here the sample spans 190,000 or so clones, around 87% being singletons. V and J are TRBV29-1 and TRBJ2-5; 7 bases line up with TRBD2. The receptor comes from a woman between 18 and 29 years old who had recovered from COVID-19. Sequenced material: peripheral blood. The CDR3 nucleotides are TGCAGCGTTGAAAACAGCGGGATCGTCCAAGAGACCCAGTACTTC. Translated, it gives CSVENSGIVQETQYF.